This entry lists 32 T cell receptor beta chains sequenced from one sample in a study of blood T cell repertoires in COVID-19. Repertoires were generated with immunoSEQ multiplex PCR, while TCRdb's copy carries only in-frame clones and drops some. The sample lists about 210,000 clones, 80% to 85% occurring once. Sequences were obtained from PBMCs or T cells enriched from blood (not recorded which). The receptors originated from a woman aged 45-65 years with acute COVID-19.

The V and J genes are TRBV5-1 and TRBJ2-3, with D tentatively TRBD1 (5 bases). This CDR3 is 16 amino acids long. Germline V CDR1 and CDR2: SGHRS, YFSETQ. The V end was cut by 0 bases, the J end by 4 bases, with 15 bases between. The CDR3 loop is CASSLVQGEGADTQYF. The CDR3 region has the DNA TGCGCCAGCAGCTTGGTCCAGGGTGAAGGGGCAGATACGCAGTATTTT.

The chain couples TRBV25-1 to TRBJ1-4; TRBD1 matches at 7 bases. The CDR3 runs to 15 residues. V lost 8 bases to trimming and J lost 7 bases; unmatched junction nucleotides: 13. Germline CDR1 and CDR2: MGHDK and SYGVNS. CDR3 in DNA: TGTGCCAGCCAGGGGGACATCGGCGGTATTGAAAAACTGTTTTTT. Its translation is CASQGDIGGIEKLFF.

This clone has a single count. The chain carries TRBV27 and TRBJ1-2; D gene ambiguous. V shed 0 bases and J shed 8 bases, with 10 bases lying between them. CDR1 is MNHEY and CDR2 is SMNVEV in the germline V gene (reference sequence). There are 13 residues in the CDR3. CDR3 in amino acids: CASSLSVNWGYTF. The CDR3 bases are TGTGCCAGCAGTTTATCGGTCAACTGGGGCTACACCTTC.

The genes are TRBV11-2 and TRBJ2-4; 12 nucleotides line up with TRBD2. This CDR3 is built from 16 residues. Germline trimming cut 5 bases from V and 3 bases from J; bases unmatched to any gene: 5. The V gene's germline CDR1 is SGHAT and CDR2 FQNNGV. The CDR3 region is CASSPQTSGSKNIQYF. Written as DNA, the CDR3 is TGTGCCAGCAGCCCCCAGACTAGCGGGAGCAAAAACATTCAGTACTTC.

CDR3 amino acids: CASSRTGSDEKLFF. The CDR3 DNA follows: TGTGCCAGCAGTAGGACAGGAAGCGATGAAAAACTGTTTTTT. This chain links TRBV27 with TRBJ1-4; 7 positions agree with TRBD1. This CDR3 is 14 amino acids long. V lost 5 bases and J lost 6; bases outside the gene matches: 6. CDR1 and CDR2 (germline): MNHEY, SMNVEV (reference sequence).

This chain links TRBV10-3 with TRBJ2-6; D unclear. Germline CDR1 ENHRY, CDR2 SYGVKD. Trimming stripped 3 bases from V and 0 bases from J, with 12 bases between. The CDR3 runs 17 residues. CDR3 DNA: TGTGCCATCAGTGACGCCCCGAGTTTCTCTGGGGCCAACGTCCTGACTTTC. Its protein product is CAISDAPSFSGANVLTF.

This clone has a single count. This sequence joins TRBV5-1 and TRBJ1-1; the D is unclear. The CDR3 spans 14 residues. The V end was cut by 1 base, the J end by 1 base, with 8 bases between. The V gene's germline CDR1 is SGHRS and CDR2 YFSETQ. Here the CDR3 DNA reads TGCGCCAGCAGCTTGCAACGGGGGAACACTGAAGCTTTCTTT. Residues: CASSLQRGNTEAFF.

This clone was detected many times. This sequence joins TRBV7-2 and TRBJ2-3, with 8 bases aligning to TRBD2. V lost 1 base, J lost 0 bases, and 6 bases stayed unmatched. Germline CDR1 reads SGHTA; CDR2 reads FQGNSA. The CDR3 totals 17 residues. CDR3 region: CASSLGIGRGSTDTQYF. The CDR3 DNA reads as TGTGCCAGCAGCTTAGGGATCGGGAGGGGGAGCACAGATACGCAGTATTTT.

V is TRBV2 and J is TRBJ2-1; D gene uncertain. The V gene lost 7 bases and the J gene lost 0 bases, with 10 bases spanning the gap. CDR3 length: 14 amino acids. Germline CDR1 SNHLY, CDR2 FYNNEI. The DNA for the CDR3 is TGTGCCAGCATTGGGCGTGTCTCCTACAATGAGCAGTTCTTC. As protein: CASIGRVSYNEQFF.

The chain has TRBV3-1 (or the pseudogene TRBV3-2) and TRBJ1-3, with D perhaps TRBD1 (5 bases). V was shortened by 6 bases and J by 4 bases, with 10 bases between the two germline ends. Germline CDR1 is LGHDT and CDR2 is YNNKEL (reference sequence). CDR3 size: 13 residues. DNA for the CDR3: TGTGCCAGCAGACAAAAGGGGGGAAACACCATATATTTT. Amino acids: CASRQKGGNTIYF.

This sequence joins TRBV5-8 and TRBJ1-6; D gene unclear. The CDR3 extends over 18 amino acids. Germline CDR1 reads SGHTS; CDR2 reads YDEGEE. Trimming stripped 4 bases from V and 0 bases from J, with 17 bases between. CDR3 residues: CASSLNSLASSYNSPLHF. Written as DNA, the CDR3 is TGTGCCAGCAGCCTTAATAGCCTCGCAAGCTCCTATAATTCACCCCTCCACTTT.

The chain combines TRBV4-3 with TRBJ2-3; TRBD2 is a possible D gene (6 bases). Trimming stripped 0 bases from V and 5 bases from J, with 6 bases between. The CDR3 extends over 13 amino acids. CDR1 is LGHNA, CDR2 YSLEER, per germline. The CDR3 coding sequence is TGCGCCAGCAGCCAAGACGGGGGAGATACGCAGTATTTT. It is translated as CASSQDGGDTQYF.

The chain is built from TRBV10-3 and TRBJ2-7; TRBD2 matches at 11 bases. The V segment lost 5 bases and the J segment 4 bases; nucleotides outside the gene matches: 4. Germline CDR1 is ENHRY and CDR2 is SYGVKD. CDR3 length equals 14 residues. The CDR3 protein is CAISLAGGNYEQYF. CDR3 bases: TGTGCCATCAGTCTAGCGGGGGGAAATTACGAGCAGTACTTC.

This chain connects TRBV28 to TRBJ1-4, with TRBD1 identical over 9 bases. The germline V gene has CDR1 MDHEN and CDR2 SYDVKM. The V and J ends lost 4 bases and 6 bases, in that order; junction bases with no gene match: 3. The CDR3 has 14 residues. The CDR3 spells CASSSGTGYEKLFF. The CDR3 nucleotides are TGTGCCAGCAGTTCTGGGACAGGGTATGAAAAACTGTTTTTT.

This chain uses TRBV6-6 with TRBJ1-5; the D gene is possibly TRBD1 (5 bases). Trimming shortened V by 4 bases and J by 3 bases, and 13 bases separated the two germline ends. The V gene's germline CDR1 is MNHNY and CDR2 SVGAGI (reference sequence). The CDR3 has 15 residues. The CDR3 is CASSSGGGINQPQHF. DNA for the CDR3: TGTGCCAGCAGTTCTGGGGGGGGGATCAATCAGCCCCAGCATTTT.

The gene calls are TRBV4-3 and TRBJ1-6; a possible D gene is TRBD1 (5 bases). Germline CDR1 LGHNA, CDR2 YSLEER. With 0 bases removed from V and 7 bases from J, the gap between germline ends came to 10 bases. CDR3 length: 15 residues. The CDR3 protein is CASSQDSGYNSPLHF. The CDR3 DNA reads TGCGCCAGCAGCCAAGATTCAGGGTACAATTCACCCCTCCACTTT.

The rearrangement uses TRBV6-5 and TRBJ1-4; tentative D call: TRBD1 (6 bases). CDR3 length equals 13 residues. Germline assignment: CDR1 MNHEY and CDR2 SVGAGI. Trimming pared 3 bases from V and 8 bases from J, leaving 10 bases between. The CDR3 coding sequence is TGTGCCAGCAGTTATACAGGGATGGAAAAACTGTTTTTT. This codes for CASSYTGMEKLFF.

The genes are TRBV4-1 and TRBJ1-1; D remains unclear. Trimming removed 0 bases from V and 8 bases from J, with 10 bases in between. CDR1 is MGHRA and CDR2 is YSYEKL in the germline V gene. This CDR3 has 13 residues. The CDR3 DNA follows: TGCGCCAGCAGCCAAGATAACACAGAAGAAGCTTTCTTT. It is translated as CASSQDNTEEAFF.

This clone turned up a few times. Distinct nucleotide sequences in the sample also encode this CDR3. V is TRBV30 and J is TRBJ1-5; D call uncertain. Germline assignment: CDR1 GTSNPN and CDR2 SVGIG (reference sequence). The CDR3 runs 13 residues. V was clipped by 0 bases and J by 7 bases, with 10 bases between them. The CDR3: CAWSVRGLQPQHF. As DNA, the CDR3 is TGTGCCTGGAGTGTACGAGGGTTGCAGCCCCAGCATTTT. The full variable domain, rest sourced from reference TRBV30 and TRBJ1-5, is SQTIHQWPATLVQPVGSPLSLECTVEGTSNPNLYWYRQAAGRGLQLLFYSVGIGQISSEVPQNLSASRPQDRQFILSSKKLLLSDSGFYLCAWSVRGLQPQHFGDGTRLSIL.

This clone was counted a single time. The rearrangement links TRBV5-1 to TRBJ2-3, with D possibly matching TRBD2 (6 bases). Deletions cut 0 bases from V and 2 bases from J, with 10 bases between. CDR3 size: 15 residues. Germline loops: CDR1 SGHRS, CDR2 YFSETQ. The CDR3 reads CASSLVAADTDTQYF. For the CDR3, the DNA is TGCGCCAGCAGCTTGGTAGCGGCAGACACAGATACGCAGTATTTT.

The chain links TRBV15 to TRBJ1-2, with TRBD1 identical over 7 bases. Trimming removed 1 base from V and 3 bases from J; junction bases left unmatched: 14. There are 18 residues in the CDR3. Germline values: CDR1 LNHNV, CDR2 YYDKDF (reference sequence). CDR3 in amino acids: CATSRGWTGPVGDYGYTF. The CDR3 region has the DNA TGTGCCACCAGCAGAGGTTGGACAGGCCCAGTGGGGGACTATGGCTACACCTTC.

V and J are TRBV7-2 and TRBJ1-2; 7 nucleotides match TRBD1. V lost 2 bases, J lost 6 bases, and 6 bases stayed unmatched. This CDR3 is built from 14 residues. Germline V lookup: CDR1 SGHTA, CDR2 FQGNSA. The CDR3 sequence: CASSLPGGKDGYTF. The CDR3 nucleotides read TGTGCCAGCAGCTTACCAGGGGGGAAGGATGGCTACACCTTC. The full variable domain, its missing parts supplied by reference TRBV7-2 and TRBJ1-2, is GAGVSQSPSNKVTEKGKDVELRCDPISGHTALYWYRQSLGQGLEFLIYFQGNSAPDKSGLPSDRFSAERTGGSVSTLTIQRTQQEDSAVYLCASSLPGGKDGYTFGSGTRLTVV.

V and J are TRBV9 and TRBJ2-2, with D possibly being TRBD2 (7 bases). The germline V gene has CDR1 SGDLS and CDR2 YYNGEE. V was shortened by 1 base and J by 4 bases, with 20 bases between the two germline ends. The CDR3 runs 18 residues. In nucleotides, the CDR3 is TGTGCCAGCAGCGTAACCCTTCACCGGGGGGCGAGCACCGGGGAGCTGTTTTTT. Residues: CASSVTLHRGASTGELFF. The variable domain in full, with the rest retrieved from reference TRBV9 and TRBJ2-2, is DSGVTQTPKHLITATGQRVTLRCSPRSGDLSVYWYQQSLDQGLQFLIQYYNGEERAKGNILERFSAQQFPDLHSELNLSSLELGDSALYFCASSVTLHRGASTGELFFGEGSRLTVL.

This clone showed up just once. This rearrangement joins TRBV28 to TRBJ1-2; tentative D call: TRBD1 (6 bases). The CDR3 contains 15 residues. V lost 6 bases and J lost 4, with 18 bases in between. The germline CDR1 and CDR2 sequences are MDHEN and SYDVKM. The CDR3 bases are TGTGCCAGCAGATGGGAACCAGGGGACCTCTATGGCTACACCTTC. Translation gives CASRWEPGDLYGYTF.

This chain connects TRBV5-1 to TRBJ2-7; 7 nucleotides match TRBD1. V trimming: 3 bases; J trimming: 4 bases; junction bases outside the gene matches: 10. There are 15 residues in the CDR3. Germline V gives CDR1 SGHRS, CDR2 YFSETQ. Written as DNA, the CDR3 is TGCGCCAGCAGCTCGAATACAGGGGCCCTGTACGAGCAGTACTTC. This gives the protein CASSSNTGALYEQYF. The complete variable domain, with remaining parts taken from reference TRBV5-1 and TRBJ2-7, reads KAGVTQTPRYLIKTRGQQVTLSCSPISGHRSVSWYQQTPGQGLQFLFEYFSETQRNKGNFPGRFSGRQFSNSRSEMNVSTLELGDSALYLCASSSNTGALYEQYFGPGTRLTVT.

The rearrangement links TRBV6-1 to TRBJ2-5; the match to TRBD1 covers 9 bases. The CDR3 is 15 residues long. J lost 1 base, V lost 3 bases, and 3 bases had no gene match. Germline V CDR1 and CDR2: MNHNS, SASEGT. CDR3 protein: CASSEDRGTQETQYF. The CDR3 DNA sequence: TGTGCCAGCAGTGAGGACAGGGGAACCCAAGAGACCCAGTACTTC.

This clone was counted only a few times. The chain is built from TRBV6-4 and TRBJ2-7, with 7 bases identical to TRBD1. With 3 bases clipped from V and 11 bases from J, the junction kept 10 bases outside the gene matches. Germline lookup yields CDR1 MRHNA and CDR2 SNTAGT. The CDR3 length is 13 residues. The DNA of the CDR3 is TGTGCCAGCAGTGAATCGGTAGGGGGCCGGAAGTACTTC. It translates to CASSESVGGRKYF.

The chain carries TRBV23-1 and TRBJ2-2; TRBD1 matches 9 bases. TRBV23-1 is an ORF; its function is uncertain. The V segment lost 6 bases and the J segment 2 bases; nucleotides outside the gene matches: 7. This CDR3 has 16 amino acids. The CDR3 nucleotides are TGCGCCAGCAGGCTCGGGACAGGGATTAACACCGGGGAGCTGTTTTTT. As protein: CASRLGTGINTGELFF.

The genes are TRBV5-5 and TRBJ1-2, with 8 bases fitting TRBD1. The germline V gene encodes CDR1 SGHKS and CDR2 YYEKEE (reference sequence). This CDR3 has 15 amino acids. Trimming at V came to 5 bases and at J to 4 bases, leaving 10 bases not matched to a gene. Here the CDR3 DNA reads TGTGCCAGCAGTTCAGCACAGGGGGAGGTCTATGGCTACACCTTC. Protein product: CASSSAQGEVYGYTF.

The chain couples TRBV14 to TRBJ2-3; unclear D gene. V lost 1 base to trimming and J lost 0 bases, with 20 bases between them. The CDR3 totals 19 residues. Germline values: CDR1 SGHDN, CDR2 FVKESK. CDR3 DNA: TGTGCCAGCAGCCAAGGCCCTTTTCGCGAGATAACTAGCACAGATACGCAGTATTTT. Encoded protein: CASSQGPFREITSTDTQYF.

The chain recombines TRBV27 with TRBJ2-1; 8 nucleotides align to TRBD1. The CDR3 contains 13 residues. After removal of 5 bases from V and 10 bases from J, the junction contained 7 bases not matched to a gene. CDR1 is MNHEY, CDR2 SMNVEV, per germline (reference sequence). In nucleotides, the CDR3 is TGTGCCAGCAGTCTAACAGGGGGTTCGGAGCAGTTCTTC. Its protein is CASSLTGGSEQFF.

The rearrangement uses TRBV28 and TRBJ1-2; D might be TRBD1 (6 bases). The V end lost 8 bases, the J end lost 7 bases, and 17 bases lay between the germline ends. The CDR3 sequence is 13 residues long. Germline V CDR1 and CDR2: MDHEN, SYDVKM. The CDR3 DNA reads TGTGCCAGCTTGGGACATTCGGCAGCTGGCTACACCTTC. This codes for CASLGHSAAGYTF.